This entry describes one T cell receptor beta chain. Additional DNA sequences in this sample encode the identical CDR3. This sample stems from a study of blood T cell repertoires in COVID-19. The V end lost 2 bases, the J end lost 2 bases, and 6 bases lay between the germline ends. The length of the CDR3 is 13 residues. Per the germline V gene, CDR1 is MNHEY and CDR2 is SVGAGI. The method was immunoSEQ multiplex PCR; TCRdb's version includes in-frame clones alone and lacks a portion of them. This table has around 270,000 clones, over 80% appearing once. The receptor was derived from a woman in her forties who had been exposed to COVID-19. The J gene is TRBJ1-2, the V gene TRBV6-5; D is unresolved. Sequencing used PBMCs or T cells enriched from blood (not recorded which). The CDR3, as DNA: TGTGCCAGCAGTTACAGTCAGAACTATGGCTACACCTTC. Translation gives CASSYSQNYGYTF.